This T cell receptor beta chain derives from a study of cytomegalovirus exposure and HLA in healthy donors. Points from the study as a whole: The sole available immune exposure information was CMV serostatus.

PCR employed 60 Vbeta and 13 Jbeta primers. TCRdb's table, derived via immunoSEQ multiplex PCR, lists solely in-frame clones and lacks some. The sample carries about 180,000 clones, approximately 81% recorded once. The V gene lost 2 bases and the J gene lost 4 bases, with 12 bases spanning the gap. Germline V gene lookup returns CDR1 SGHTA and CDR2 FQGNSA. The CDR3 is 15 amino acids. Worth noting for this clone: Its antigen is not identified.

Sample: PBMCs. The gene calls are TRBV7-2 and TRBJ2-1; D may be TRBD2 (6 bases). The sequence derives from a woman in her 30s in good health and CMV-seronegative. The CDR3 region has the DNA TGTGCCAGCAGCTTAATATCGGGGAGGTACAATGAGCAGTTCTTC. Amino acids: CASSLISGRYNEQFF.